This record looks at one TCR beta chain sequence and its context. The antigen is undetermined. Trimming cost V 6 bases and J 2 bases, with 15 bases left between them. This CDR3 spans 14 amino acids. Per germline, CDR1 SQVTM and CDR2 ANQGSEA. The sample belongs to a study of identical twins. General study findings and limits: Excess low generation probability was seen in twin-shared out-of-frame alpha sequences.

TCRdb re-called the 5' RACE reads with MiXCR, one entry per CDR3 protein. The sample yields 200,000 to 250,000 distinct CDR3 sequences, about 11% seen once. There were only healthy Caucasians among the donors. Sequencing was done on a sample of memory T cells sorted from blood. The source of this sequence is a man aged 50-59 years in good health. V usage is TRBV29-1 and J usage is TRBJ2-3, with D perhaps TRBD2 (6 bases). CDR3 coding DNA: TGCAGCGTCCTACCGGGACTTAACACAGATACGCAGTATTTT. This sequence encodes CSVLPGLNTDTQYF.